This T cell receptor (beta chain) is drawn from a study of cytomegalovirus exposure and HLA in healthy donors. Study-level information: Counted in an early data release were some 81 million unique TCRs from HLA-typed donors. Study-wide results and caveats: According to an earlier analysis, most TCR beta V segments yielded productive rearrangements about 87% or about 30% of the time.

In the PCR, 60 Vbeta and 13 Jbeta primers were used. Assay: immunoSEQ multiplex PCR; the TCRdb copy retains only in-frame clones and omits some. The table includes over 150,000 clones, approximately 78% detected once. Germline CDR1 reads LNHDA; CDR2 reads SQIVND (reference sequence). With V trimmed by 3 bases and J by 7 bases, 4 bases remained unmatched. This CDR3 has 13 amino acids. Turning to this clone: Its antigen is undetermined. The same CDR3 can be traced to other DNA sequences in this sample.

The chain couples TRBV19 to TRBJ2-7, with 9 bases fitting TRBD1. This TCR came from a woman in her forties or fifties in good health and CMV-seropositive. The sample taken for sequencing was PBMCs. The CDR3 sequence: CASSIRQGGEQYF. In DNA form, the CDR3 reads TGTGCCAGTAGTATCCGACAGGGGGGGGAGCAGTACTTC.